Shown below are 27 T cell receptor beta chains from a single sample sequenced in a study of blood T cells in healthy people across ages. The second PCR ran about 6 to 12 cycles with a sample-barcoded 5' primer and J-beta primers. TCRdb used MiXCR to reprocess the 5' RACE reads, holding one entry per CDR3 protein. The table includes 1.2 million to 1.5 million distinct CDR3 sequences, roughly 60% detected once. Sequenced: blood. All receptors derive from a man aged 18 to 30 in good health.

The chain is built from TRBV20-1 and TRBJ2-1; D is ambiguous. Germline V lookup: CDR1 DFQATT, CDR2 SNEGSKA (reference sequence). The CDR3 spans 11 residues. The V end lost 4 bases, the J end lost 6 bases, and 7 bases lay between the germline ends. CDR3 bases: TGCAGTGCTATCCCGGCCAATGAGCAGTTCTTC. Translated, it gives CSAIPANEQFF.

The V and J genes are TRBV25-1 and TRBJ2-5; D gene uncertain. The CDR3 spans 14 residues. Trimming cost V 3 bases and J 5 bases, with 13 bases left between them. Germline-derived CDR1 and CDR2 are MGHDK and SYGVNS. CDR3 sequence (DNA): TGTGCCAGCAGTGATCAACTTCGCCTCGAGACCCAGTACTTC. Amino acids: CASSDQLRLETQYF.

The gene calls are TRBV20-1 and TRBJ2-1; TRBD2 matches 15 bases. Per germline, CDR1 DFQATT and CDR2 SNEGSKA (reference sequence). This CDR3 is built from 16 residues. The V segment lost 3 bases and the J segment 6 bases; nucleotides outside the gene matches: 6. The CDR3 DNA sequence: TGCAGTGCTAGGGGGATGGGACTAGCGGGAGGCAATGAGCAGTTCTTC. It encodes CSARGMGLAGGNEQFF.

This chain links TRBV11-1 with TRBJ2-3; TRBD2 agrees at 11 bases. The V gene's germline CDR1 is SGHAT and CDR2 FQDESV (reference sequence). Trimming took 5 bases from V and 2 from J; bases not matched to a gene: 12. This CDR3 contains 18 residues. The DNA of the CDR3 is TGTGCCAGCAGCCCTAGTCTCCTAGCGGGGGGAGTCACAGATACGCAGTATTTT. Translated, it gives CASSPSLLAGGVTDTQYF. The full variable domain, its missing parts supplied by reference TRBV11-1 and TRBJ2-3, is EAEVAQSPRYKITEKSQAVAFWCDPISGHATLYWYRQILGQGPELLVQFQDESVVDDSQLPKDRFSAERLKGVDSTLKIQPAELGDSAMYLCASSPSLLAGGVTDTQYFGPGTRLTVL.

The chain employs TRBV12-3 or TRBV12-4 and TRBJ2-7; the D gene could be TRBD1 or TRBD2 (6 bases each). V was shortened by 5 bases and J by 7 bases, with 12 bases between the two germline ends. This CDR3 region has 12 residues. In DNA, the CDR3 is TGTGCCAGCAGTATTAGGAGGGGGGAGCAGTACTTC. Amino acid sequence: CASSIRRGEQYF.

The chain uses TRBV25-1 and TRBJ2-7, with D possibly matching TRBD2 (6 bases). Trimming left V 2 bases short and J 9 bases short, with 14 bases between. Germline-derived CDR1 and CDR2 are MGHDK and SYGVNS. The CDR3 is made up of 13 amino acids. For the CDR3, the DNA is TGTGCCAGCAGTGAAGACCCTTCCGGGGGGCAGTACTTC. It translates to CASSEDPSGGQYF.

The chain couples TRBV4-1 to TRBJ2-7; 9 positions match TRBD1. Trimming removed 3 bases from V and 3 bases from J; junction bases left unmatched: 9. CDR1 and CDR2 from the germline V gene are MGHRA and YSYEKL. This CDR3 spans 16 amino acids. In DNA form, the CDR3 reads TGCGCCAGCAGCCAGGGACCGGGACAGGGAAACTACGAGCAGTACTTC. Its translation is CASSQGPGQGNYEQYF.

This chain links TRBV5-1 with TRBJ2-7, with D possibly being TRBD1 (6 bases). V lost 0 bases to trimming and J lost 6 bases, with 13 bases between them. The CDR3 sequence is 14 residues long. Germline V gene lookup returns CDR1 SGHRS and CDR2 YFSETQ. The CDR3 sequence is CASSLDRALTEQYF. The CDR3 DNA reads as TGCGCCAGCAGCTTGGACAGGGCTTTAACCGAGCAGTACTTC.

The V and J genes are TRBV10-3 and TRBJ2-7; 11 bases are shared with TRBD2. Germline trimming cut 2 bases from V and 0 bases from J; bases unmatched to any gene: 12. This CDR3 contains 19 residues. Germline CDR1 reads ENHRY; CDR2 reads SYGVKD. Here the CDR3 reads CAISENGLAGGSSSYEQYF. CDR3 DNA: TGTGCCATCAGTGAGAACGGGCTAGCGGGAGGTTCTAGCTCCTACGAGCAGTACTTC.

Remarks on this clonotype: A single base separates this from a much larger clone, so it may be a read error. V and J are TRBV20-1 and TRBJ2-1, with TRBD2 as a possible D gene (5 bases). The V end was cut by 5 bases, the J end by 7 bases, with 15 bases between. The CDR3 spans 13 residues. The germline gives CDR1 DFQATT, CDR2 SNEGSKA (reference sequence). This chain's CDR3 is CSAPQRNWNEQFF. The CDR3 nucleotides read TGCAGTGCTCCCCAGCGGAACTGGAATGAGCAGTTCTTC.

This clonotype occurred once. This rearrangement joins TRBV21-1 to TRBJ2-4; no DNA check was done on the table's D call, TRBD2. The J call is in doubt because the DNA end fits TRBJ2-7 better. TRBV21-1 is marked as a pseudogene. The CDR3 covers 15 residues. CDR3 in amino acids: CASSKTVLGGYEQYF. The CDR3 DNA reads TGTGCCAGCAGCAAAACAGTTCTAGGAGGGTACGAGCAGTACTTC.

This clonotype has only a few counts. The gene calls are TRBV29-1 and TRBJ2-3; tentatively, D is TRBD2 (5 bases). The CDR3 has 14 amino acids. V lost 5 bases and J 6 bases, leaving 18 bases between the germline ends. Per the germline V gene, CDR1 is SQVTM and CDR2 is ANQGSEA. CDR3 amino acids: CSVLDPHGMDTQYF. In nucleotides, the CDR3 is TGCAGCGTTCTGGATCCGCACGGGATGGATACGCAGTATTTT.

The chain employs TRBV18 and TRBJ2-3, with 7 nucleotides matching TRBD2. Germline trimming cut 3 bases from V and 8 bases from J; bases unmatched to any gene: 2. The CDR3 sequence is 12 residues long. Germline V gene lookup returns CDR1 KGHSH and CDR2 LQKENI. The chain's CDR3 is CASSPRGGTQYF. CDR3 nucleotide sequence: TGTGCCAGCTCACCCCGCGGGGGTACGCAGTATTTT.

About this clonotype: Just one base apart from a much larger clone, this may be a read error. The CDR3 ends on some other residue instead of the conserved phenylalanine or tryptophan, so this is likely a read error. This sequence joins TRBV12-5 and TRBJ2-7, with TRBD1 as a possible D gene (6 bases). The germline V gene encodes CDR1 LGHNT and CDR2 FRNRAP. CDR3 length equals 16 residues. The germline V and J ends were trimmed by 1 base and 0 bases, with 13 bases remaining between them. CDR3 residues: CASGLAGTGSSYEQYL. CDR3 sequence (DNA): TGTGCTAGTGGTTTGGCAGGAACAGGGAGCTCCTACGAGCAGTACCTC.

The chain has TRBV6-1 and TRBJ2-7; 9 bases line up with TRBD1. This CDR3 has 14 amino acids. The V and J ends lost 6 bases and 5 bases, in that order; junction bases with no gene match: 8. CDR1 is MNHNS, CDR2 SASEGT, per germline. The CDR3 spells CASRTGGAPDEQYF. The CDR3 nucleotides are TGTGCCAGCAGGACAGGGGGTGCGCCTGACGAGCAGTACTTC.

This clonotype was counted only a few times. J is TRBJ2-1 and V is TRBV6-5, with 7 bases lining up with TRBD1. CDR1 and CDR2 from the germline V gene are MNHEY and SVGAGI. CDR3 length: 15 amino acids. With V trimmed by 4 bases and J by 0 bases, 3 bases remained unmatched. In DNA form, the CDR3 reads TGTGCCAGCAGTTGGGACAGCCTCTCCTACAATGAGCAGTTCTTC. Translating it yields CASSWDSLSYNEQFF.

This chain uses TRBV7-2 with TRBJ1-4; no clear D. V lost 6 bases and J lost 8, with 19 bases in between. The CDR3 covers 15 residues. Germline V gives CDR1 SGHTA, CDR2 FQGNSA. This chain's CDR3 is CASSHGQAPKEKLFF. The CDR3 nucleotides read TGTGCCAGCAGTCACGGGCAGGCCCCAAAAGAAAAACTGTTTTTT.

This clonotype appeared a few times. The chain has TRBV7-9 and TRBJ2-1; 7 nucleotides agree with TRBD2. CDR1 and CDR2 from the germline V gene are SEHNR and FQNEAQ (reference sequence). The V gene end was trimmed by 4 bases and the J gene end by 12 bases; junction bases not matched to a gene: 3. This CDR3 is built from 11 residues. In nucleotides, the CDR3 is TGTGCCAGCAGCTCCGCGGGGGTGCAGTTCTTC. Protein product: CASSSAGVQFF.

This clonotype came up a few times. This sequence joins TRBV4-1 and TRBJ1-6; possibly TRBD1 for D (6 bases). In germline, CDR1 is MGHRA, CDR2 YSYEKL. There are 15 residues in the CDR3. Trimming cost V 4 bases and J 8 bases, with 15 bases left between them. The CDR3: CASSRGDTADSPLHF. In nucleotides, the CDR3 is TGCGCCAGCAGCCGGGGGGACACGGCCGATTCACCCCTCCACTTT.

The chain recombines TRBV25-1 with TRBJ2-3; D perhaps matches TRBD2 (5 bases). V was cut by 10 bases and J by 9 bases, with 26 bases left in between. The CDR3 covers 15 residues. Germline CDR1 reads MGHDK; CDR2 reads SYGVNS. The CDR3 DNA sequence: TGTGCCACCACCACTCTTCGGGGAGCCCTAGAGACGCAGTATTTT. This encodes CATTTLRGALETQYF.

The chain is built from TRBV4-1 and TRBJ2-1; 12 bases agree with TRBD2. CDR1 and CDR2 (germline): MGHRA, YSYEKL. The CDR3 is made up of 12 amino acids. V lost 6 bases to trimming and J lost 10 bases; unmatched junction nucleotides: 1. The CDR3 nucleotides read TGCGCCAGCAGGGGGACTAGCGGGGAGCAGTTCTTC. As protein: CASRGTSGEQFF.

The chain has TRBV6-1 and TRBJ1-1; possible D gene TRBD1, 6 bases. Germline V gene sequence: CDR1 MNHNS, CDR2 SASEGT. The CDR3 loop spans 17 amino acids. Trimming left V 7 bases short and J 4 bases short, with 25 bases between. CDR3 in amino acids: CASTPTGTPIWGTEAFF. The DNA for the CDR3 is TGTGCCAGCACCCCTACCGGGACACCAATTTGGGGCACTGAAGCTTTCTTT.

The V call is TRBV20-1, the J call TRBJ1-2; TRBD1 agrees at 7 bases. V lost 1 base and J lost 3; bases outside the gene matches: 5. The CDR3 loop spans 14 amino acids. Germline values: CDR1 DFQATT, CDR2 SNEGSKA (reference sequence). The CDR3 nucleotides read TGCAGTGCTAGAGGGACAGGCGACTACTATGGCTACACCTTC. This translates into CSARGTGDYYGYTF.

The CDR3, as DNA: TGTGCCAGCACCTCCGGCCGGGGGGAGACGTACAATGAGCAGTTCTTC. Protein: CASTSGRGETYNEQFF. The gene calls are TRBV27 and TRBJ2-1, with TRBD2 matching 7 bases. Germline V CDR1 and CDR2: MNHEY, SMNVEV (reference sequence). The CDR3 totals 16 residues. The V and J ends lost 7 bases and 4 bases, in that order; junction bases with no gene match: 13.

V and J are TRBV28 and TRBJ2-5, with 13 bases aligning to TRBD2. V was pared by 10 bases and J by 4 bases, with 6 bases of the junction left unmatched. Germline lookup yields CDR1 MDHEN and CDR2 SYDVKM. This CDR3 region has 14 residues. CDR3 loop: CATGGTSGAETQYF. Written as DNA, the CDR3 is TGTGCCACCGGGGGGACTAGCGGGGCAGAGACCCAGTACTTC.

J is TRBJ1-2 and V is TRBV27; D is unresolved. Between the trimmed V and J ends, which lost 8 bases and 1 base, there was a span of 8 bases. CDR3 length: 12 residues. Germline V gene lookup returns CDR1 MNHEY and CDR2 SMNVEV (reference sequence). The CDR3 DNA reads as TGTGCCAGCCGAGGGAATAACTATGGCTACACCTTC. Encoded protein: CASRGNNYGYTF.

This clonotype was observed once. The V call is TRBV24-1, the J call TRBJ2-7; D is possibly TRBD2 (6 bases). The end of the DNA is better explained by TRBJ2-5, so the J call may be wrong. Germline CDR1 reads KGHDR; CDR2 reads SFDVKD. CDR3 length: 14 amino acids. The CDR3 sequence is CATSAAGRFETQYF. The CDR3 nucleotides read TGTGCCACCAGTGCGGCGGGGCGATTCGAGACCCAGTACTTC.